The 18 T cell receptor beta chains in this list originate from one sample, sequenced in a study of T cell repertoires in cytomegalovirus infection (dated by TCRdb to between 2018 and 2021). No antigen has been identified for these receptors. The treatment or condition label here, explained by the study, means: in vitro stimulation with specific CMV peptide epitopes to enrich CMV-specific T cells. Reads for this sample came from an Illumina HiSeq 1500. TCRdb took the public reads, trimmed them with fastp at Q25, ran MiXCR for clone calling and kept in-frame beta chains. Merged by CDR3 protein, the rows form single entries marked with the most common genes and DNA. The sample table records about 310,000 distinct CDR3 sequences; 20% to 25% of these occur just once. The biggest ten clones account for about an eighth of the sample. Sequenced here: cultured PBMCs, sampled from culture after CMV antigen stimulation. The origin of the receptors is a human donor in good health (CMV status not recorded). Some clones in this sample may be carry-over from other donors' samples.

The chain has TRBV6-2 or TRBV6-3 and TRBJ2-5; possibly TRBD1 for D (6 bases). V was shortened by 5 bases and J by 4 bases, with 17 bases between the two germline ends. The CDR3 contains 15 residues. Looked up from germline, CDR1 is MNHEY and CDR2 is SVGEGT. The CDR3 DNA reads TGTGCCAGCAGTCTACGGGTCCTAGGGGGAGAGACCCAGTACTTC. Translation: CASSLRVLGGETQYF.

This clonotype was recorded a few times. This chain connects TRBV6-1 to TRBJ1-5; D not resolved. Deletions cut 2 bases from V and 11 bases from J, with 7 bases between. This CDR3 spans 11 amino acids. Germline CDR1 and CDR2: MNHNS and SASEGT. The CDR3 DNA reads TGTGCCAGCAGTGAACAGCCGTCCCAGCATTTT. This codes for CASSEQPSQHF.

This clonotype has more than one count but fewer than ten. This chain joins TRBV9 and TRBJ1-1, with TRBD1 matching over 7 bases. V trimming: 4 bases; J trimming: 4 bases; junction bases outside the gene matches: 7. Germline-derived CDR1 and CDR2 are SGDLS and YYNGEE. CDR3 length: 14 residues. The DNA of the CDR3 is TGTGCCAGCAGCCCACAGGGGTCTAGCACTGAAGCTTTCTTT. Its translation: CASSPQGSSTEAFF.

This clonotype appeared a few times. This chain joins TRBV7-9 and TRBJ2-5; TRBD2 might be the D (6 bases). Trimming removed 1 base from V and 1 base from J, with 13 bases in between. Germline-derived CDR1 and CDR2 are SEHNR and FQNEAQ (reference sequence). The CDR3 is made up of 16 amino acids. CDR3 sequence reads: CASSLVLGRIQETQYF. For the CDR3, the DNA is TGTGCCAGCAGCTTAGTACTGGGGAGGATCCAAGAGACCCAGTACTTC.

This clonotype was seen ten or more times. V is TRBV7-2 and J is TRBJ2-1; TRBD1 or TRBD2 may be the D gene (5 bases each). CDR1 SGHTA and CDR2 FQGNSA come from the germline V gene. The CDR3 totals 15 residues. V lost 5 bases and J 5 bases, leaving 16 bases between the germline ends. CDR3 nucleotide sequence: TGTGCCAGCAGCACGGGACCTGGGCAAAACAATGAGCAGTTCTTC. Protein product: CASSTGPGQNNEQFF.

This clonotype has more than one count but fewer than ten. The V and J genes are TRBV6-5 and TRBJ1-1, with 12 bases that match TRBD1. Germline lookup yields CDR1 MNHEY and CDR2 SVGAGI. Trimming removed 6 bases from V and 3 bases from J; junction bases left unmatched: 5. CDR3 length: 15 residues. The chain's CDR3 is CASRLGTGGYTEAFF. For the CDR3, the DNA is TGTGCCAGCAGATTAGGGACAGGGGGCTACACTGAAGCTTTCTTT.

This clonotype was found a few times. The V and J genes are TRBV7-2 and TRBJ2-2; D is ambiguous. V lost 5 bases and J 3 bases, leaving 7 bases between the germline ends. Germline assignment: CDR1 SGHTA and CDR2 FQGNSA. The CDR3 contains 13 residues. This CDR3 is CASSPRYTGELFF. CDR3 DNA sequence: TGTGCCAGCAGCCCGCGTTACACCGGGGAGCTGTTTTTT.

J is TRBJ1-5 and V is TRBV12-3 or TRBV12-4, with TRBD1 as a possible D gene (5 bases). V lost 6 bases and J lost 5, with 11 bases in between. The CDR3 extends over 13 amino acids. CDR3 DNA: TGTGCCAGCAGAGGGACGGAGGATCAGCCCCAGCATTTT. It is translated as CASRGTEDQPQHF.

This clonotype has at least ten counts. The rearrangement links TRBV6-2 or TRBV6-3 to TRBJ1-4; maybe TRBD1 (5 bases). The CDR3 totals 12 residues. CDR1 is MNHEY, CDR2 SVGEGT, per germline. Trimming took off 8 bases at V and 4 bases at J, with 8 bases between the two ends. CDR3 sequence (DNA): TGTGCCAGCTCGCAGGGTAATGAAAAACTGTTTTTT. This translates into CASSQGNEKLFF.

Only a few counts were recorded for this clonotype. The rearrangement links TRBV20-1 to TRBJ1-1, with 7 bases matching TRBD1. Per germline, CDR1 DFQATT and CDR2 SNEGSKA (reference sequence). Germline trimming cut 0 bases from V and 5 bases from J; bases unmatched to any gene: 6. The CDR3 contains 14 residues. The CDR3 is CSARDPGGGTEAFF. The CDR3 DNA sequence: TGCAGTGCTAGAGATCCAGGGGGAGGAACTGAAGCTTTCTTT.

DNA of the CDR3: TGTGCCAGCAGCTTAGGGCGTATGGTTGGAGGAGAGACCCAGTACTTC. It yields the protein CASSLGRMVGGETQYF. The rearrangement links TRBV7-6 to TRBJ2-5, with a tentative D call TRBD2 (5 bases). Trimming took 1 base from V and 4 from J, leaving 16 bases between them. CDR3 length: 16 residues. Looked up from germline, CDR1 is SGHVS and CDR2 is FNYEAQ.

This clonotype was picked up a small number of times. V is TRBV18 and J is TRBJ1-1; 9 nucleotides match TRBD1. Trimming removed 3 bases from V and 4 bases from J; junction bases left unmatched: 9. There are 16 residues in the CDR3. In germline, CDR1 is KGHSH, CDR2 LQKENI. CDR3 bases: TGTGCCAGCTCACCCGGGACAGGGATGATGGGCACTGAAGCTTTCTTT. It translates to CASSPGTGMMGTEAFF.

The V gene is TRBV19, the J gene TRBJ1-2; D is ambiguous. Germline CDR1 is LNHDA and CDR2 is SQIVND (reference sequence). V lost 3 bases and J 2 bases, leaving 10 bases between the germline ends. The CDR3 runs 14 residues. The CDR3 protein is CASSIELRNYGYTF. The CDR3 nucleotides read TGTGCCAGTAGTATCGAGCTCCGCAACTATGGCTACACCTTC.

There are many counts of this clonotype. This chain uses TRBV7-9 with TRBJ1-4; TRBD1 is a possible D gene (5 bases). The CDR3 sequence is 15 residues long. Trimming cost V 3 bases and J 7 bases, with 15 bases left between them. Germline CDR1 reads SEHNR; CDR2 reads FQNEAQ (reference sequence). The CDR3 DNA reads TGTGCCAGCAGCTTGAATCTGGGACTGGCTGAAAAACTGTTTTTT. Residues: CASSLNLGLAEKLFF.

In its sample, this clonotype was seen a few times. The chain recombines TRBV5-4 with TRBJ2-1; 8 bases are a match to TRBD2. Trimming took 2 bases from V and 9 from J; bases not matched to a gene: 10. The V gene's germline CDR1 is SGHNT and CDR2 YYREEE (reference sequence). This CDR3 comprises 15 residues. This chain's CDR3 is CASSFRREDAGEQFF. The DNA for the CDR3 is TGTGCCAGCAGCTTTCGGCGGGAGGACGCGGGTGAGCAGTTCTTC.

This clonotype turned up a few times. The CDR3 DNA follows: TGTGCCAGCAGGCGACCGGGGACTAGCGGGATGTACGAGCAGTACTTC. Translated, it gives CASRRPGTSGMYEQYF. The rearrangement uses TRBV27 and TRBJ2-7; 13 bases map to TRBD2. Germline V gives CDR1 MNHEY, CDR2 SMNVEV (reference sequence). The trim removed 6 bases at V and 4 bases at J, leaving 9 bases unmatched. The CDR3 is 16 residues long.

This clonotype was recorded a few times. This chain joins TRBV9 and TRBJ2-1, with 9 nucleotides matching TRBD1. Germline V gives CDR1 SGDLS, CDR2 YYNGEE. Trimming cost V 3 bases and J 9 bases; bases outside gene matches: 10. This CDR3 is built from 15 residues. As DNA, the CDR3 is TGTGCCAGCAGCGCCACCGGGACAGGGATGAGTGAGCAGTTCTTC. Its protein is CASSATGTGMSEQFF.

V usage is TRBV14 and J usage is TRBJ2-3; D is undetermined. CDR1 and CDR2 from the germline V gene are SGHDN and FVKESK. V lost 8 bases and J 6 bases, leaving 18 bases between the germline ends. This CDR3 is 14 amino acids long. In DNA, the CDR3 is TGTGCCAGCGGCCTTGGGGTGATGGGGGATACGCAGTATTTT. Translated, it gives CASGLGVMGDTQYF.